These T cell receptor beta chains were read from a single sample in a study of regulatory dendritic cells for organ transplantation. Repertoires were generated with immunoSEQ multiplex PCR, while TCRdb's copy carries only in-frame clones and drops some. The sample carries roughly 13,000 clones, about 90% recorded once. Their recognized antigens are unknown. The sample was naive CD8+ T cells from blood cultured with regulatory dendritic cells. The receptors derive from a human donor in good health. Both conserved end residues are part of each CDR3. Fields, in order: CDR3 DNA, CDR3 protein, J gene, clone size, D gene, V gene. D genes are given only for firm matches. The size entry is marked missing in some rows and otherwise reads once, few, many or a size class.

DNA: TGTGCCAGCAGCCCCCTCGAAGCTGAAGGGACCTATGGCTACACCTTC; CDR3: CASSPLEAEGTYGYTF; J: TRBJ1-2; size: once; D: -; V: TRBV7-9
DNA: TGTGCCAGCAGCCAAGGGGAGACACAGATTTACGAGCAGTACTTC; CDR3: CASSQGETQIYEQYF; J: TRBJ2-7; size: -; D: -; V: TRBV7-6
DNA: TGCGCCAGCAGCCAAGAATTGGCAGTCCAAGAGACCCAGTACTTC; CDR3: CASSQELAVQETQYF; J: TRBJ2-5; size: -; D: -; V: TRBV4-1
DNA: TGTGCCAGCAGCTTAGTTAGTCGGGACAGGGGAACAGATACGCAGTATTTT; CDR3: CASSLVSRDRGTDTQYF; J: TRBJ2-3; size: -; D: TRBD1; V: TRBV7-6
DNA: TGTGCCAGCAGTTCCCCCCTGGAGAGATCTGGCTACACCTTC; CDR3: CASSSPLERSGYTF; J: TRBJ1-2; size: -; D: -; V: TRBV27
DNA: TGTGCCAGCAGCGTAGGGGCTAGTGGAGCAACCAGGGGCGAGCAGTACTTC; CDR3: CASSVGASGATRGEQYF; J: TRBJ2-7; size: -; D: -; V: TRBV9
DNA: TGCGCCAGCAGCACTGGACAGGGGATGATCGTATACGAGCAGTACTTC; CDR3: CASSTGQGMIVYEQYF; J: TRBJ2-7; size: -; D: TRBD1; V: TRBV5-1
DNA: TGTGCCAGCAGTTTAACCCCCACGACTTGGGCTTTCTTT; CDR3: CASSLTPTTWAFF; J: TRBJ1-1; size: -; D: -; V: TRBV28
DNA: TGCGCCAGCAGCTTGGAAAGCTACACAGATACGCAGTATTTT; CDR3: CASSLESYTDTQYF; J: TRBJ2-3; size: -; D: -; V: TRBV5-1
DNA: TGCGCCAGCAGCCAAGAATCCGGGGGCACTTGGAATGAGCAGTTCTTC; CDR3: CASSQESGGTWNEQFF; J: TRBJ2-1; size: -; D: -; V: TRBV4-1
DNA: TGCGCCAGCAGCCCGGAACTAGTCCGAGCGGCAGATACGCAGTATTTT; CDR3: CASSPELVRAADTQYF; J: TRBJ2-3; size: -; D: -; V: TRBV4-1
DNA: TGTGCCAGCAGTTCCACCGCGGGAGGGAGCAATGAGCAGTTCTTC; CDR3: CASSSTAGGSNEQFF; J: TRBJ2-1; size: -; D: TRBD2; V: TRBV6-5
DNA: TGTGCCAGCAGCTTGGCCAGCCTTAATCAGCCCCAGCATTTT; CDR3: CASSLASLNQPQHF; J: TRBJ1-5; size: -; D: -; V: TRBV5-7
DNA: TGTGCCAGCAGTTTATTCTATGTAGCGGGGTACAATGAGCAGTTCTTC; CDR3: CASSLFYVAGYNEQFF; J: TRBJ2-1; size: -; D: TRBD2; V: TRBV28
DNA: TGTGCCAGCAGCCCGAATAGGGCCTGGGAGACCCAGTACTTC; CDR3: CASSPNRAWETQYF; J: TRBJ2-5; size: -; D: -; V: TRBV11-2
DNA: TGTGCCAGCAGTTACGGGGGGACAGGTGGGGCCAACGTCCTGACTTTC; CDR3: CASSYGGTGGANVLTF; J: TRBJ2-6; size: -; D: TRBD1; V: TRBV6-6
DNA: TGTGCCAGCAGCCAGTCACAGGTCCACGAGCAGTACTTC; CDR3: CASSQSQVHEQYF; J: TRBJ2-7; size: -; D: -; V: TRBV4-2
DNA: TGTGCCAGCAGCTTAGCGGCACCGGATACGCAGTATTTT; CDR3: CASSLAAPDTQYF; J: TRBJ2-3; size: -; D: -; V: TRBV7-6
DNA: TGCGCCAGCAGCCTTACATCCGGGACTAGATGGGATGAGCAGTTCTTC; CDR3: CASSLTSGTRWDEQFF; J: TRBJ2-1; size: -; D: TRBD2; V: TRBV5-1
DNA: TGTGCCAGCAGCCTGGGACTAGCGGGAGGAGATACGCAGTATTTT; CDR3: CASSLGLAGGDTQYF; J: TRBJ2-3; size: -; D: TRBD2; V: TRBV7-9
DNA: TGCGCCAGCAGCCAAGATCTAAGTATTAGACAGGGGGCTAATGGCTACACCTTC; CDR3: CASSQDLSIRQGANGYTF; J: TRBJ1-2; size: -; D: TRBD1; V: TRBV4-3
DNA: TGTGCCAGCACGGGGACTAGCGGCTACAATGAGCAGTTCTTC; CDR3: CASTGTSGYNEQFF; J: TRBJ2-1; size: -; D: TRBD2; V: TRBV28
DNA: TGTGCCAGCAGCCAGGGGGGAGGGGTGTTTAACTATGGCTACACCTTC; CDR3: CASSQGGGVFNYGYTF; J: TRBJ1-2; size: -; D: TRBD1; V: TRBV13
DNA: TGCAGTGCCCACAGGGAGACTGAAGCTTTCTTT; CDR3: CSAHRETEAFF; J: TRBJ1-1; size: -; D: -; V: TRBV20-1
DNA: TGCGCCAGCAGCTTAGACCTGGGGTATGGCTACACCTTC; CDR3: CASSLDLGYGYTF; J: TRBJ1-2; size: -; D: -; V: TRBV5-1
DNA: TGCGCCAGCAGCCTCAATGATGGGTCAGGGAAAGAGACCCAGTACTTC; CDR3: CASSLNDGSGKETQYF; J: TRBJ2-5; size: once; D: -; V: TRBV4-1
DNA: TGTGCCAGCAGTTTACCCTCGTTCACTGAAGCTTTCTTT; CDR3: CASSLPSFTEAFF; J: TRBJ1-1; size: -; D: -; V: TRBV28
DNA: TGTGCCAGCAGTAAAACCGGGACAGGGTTTTCCGCCGTGAACACTGAAGCTTTCTTT; CDR3: CASSKTGTGFSAVNTEAFF; J: TRBJ1-1; size: -; D: TRBD1; V: TRBV4-2
DNA: TGTGCCTGGAGTGGGGGGGTGTCCTACAATGAGCAGTTCTTC; CDR3: CAWSGGVSYNEQFF; J: TRBJ2-1; size: -; D: -; V: TRBV30